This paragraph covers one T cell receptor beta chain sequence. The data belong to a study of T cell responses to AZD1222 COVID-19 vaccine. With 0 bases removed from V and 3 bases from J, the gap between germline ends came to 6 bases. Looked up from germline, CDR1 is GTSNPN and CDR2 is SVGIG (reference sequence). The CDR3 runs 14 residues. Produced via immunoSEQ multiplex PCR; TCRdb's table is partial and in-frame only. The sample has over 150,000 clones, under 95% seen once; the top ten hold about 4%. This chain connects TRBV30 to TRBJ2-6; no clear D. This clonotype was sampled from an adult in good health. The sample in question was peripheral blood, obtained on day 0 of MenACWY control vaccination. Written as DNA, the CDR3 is TGTGCCTGGAGTGTACAATTTGGGGCCAACGTCCTGACTTTC. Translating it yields CAWSVQFGANVLTF.